Each of the 6 T cell receptor beta chains below was sequenced from the same sample in a study of T cells after yellow fever vaccination (dated 2019 in TCRdb). The library came from 5' RACE. The sequencer was an Illumina HiSeq 2500. In TCRdb, the public reads were trimmed at Q25 with fastp and aligned with MiXCR, with productive beta chains retained. CDR3 protein sequences are deduplicated, and each keeps its most common genes and DNA. The sample table records 510,000 or so distinct CDR3 sequences; roughly a fifth of these occur just once. The leading ten clones occupy approximately 15% of the sample. The treatment or condition label, read with the paper, signifies: live attenuated yellow fever vaccine strain. This material consisted of PBMCs, taken 15 days after the yellow fever booster vaccination. The receptor source for this set is a man under 40 who received the YFV17D yellow fever vaccine.

This chain connects TRBV5-1 to TRBJ2-1; perhaps TRBD2 as D (6 bases). This CDR3 spans 15 amino acids. V shed 5 bases and J shed 3 bases, with 15 bases lying between them. Looked up from germline, CDR1 is SGHRS and CDR2 is YFSETQ. CDR3 sequence reads: CASSQLAGHYNEQFF. The DNA for the CDR3 is TGCGCCAGCAGTCAGCTCGCGGGGCACTACAATGAGCAGTTCTTC.

This chain connects TRBV3-1 to TRBJ2-1; tentative D call: TRBD2 (6 bases). V shed 1 base and J shed 7 bases, with 11 bases lying between them. The length of the CDR3 is 14 residues. The germline V gene has CDR1 LGHDT and CDR2 YNNKEL (reference sequence). The CDR3 DNA reads TGTGCCAGCAGCCAAGCGGGAGCTGAGAATGAGCAGTTCTTC. The encoded protein is CASSQAGAENEQFF.

The chain carries TRBV7-2 and TRBJ2-7, with D perhaps matching TRBD1 (6 bases). V was shortened by 3 bases and J by 7 bases, with 13 bases between the two germline ends. Germline values: CDR1 SGHTA, CDR2 FQGNSA. This CDR3 is 13 amino acids long. CDR3: CASSFQQGLEQYF. Written as DNA, the CDR3 is TGTGCCAGCAGCTTTCAACAGGGTTTAGAGCAGTACTTC.

The chain combines TRBV7-8 with TRBJ2-2; D unclear. The V end lost 8 bases, the J end lost 6 bases, and 19 bases lay between the germline ends. The germline V gene encodes CDR1 SGHVS and CDR2 FQNEAQ. This CDR3 has 15 amino acids. This CDR3 is CASVHQITIAGELFF. CDR3 coding DNA: TGTGCCAGCGTTCATCAGATAACAATAGCCGGGGAGCTGTTTTTT.

This clonotype was seen a few times. V and J are TRBV7-2 and TRBJ2-1; TRBD2 agrees at 10 bases. Germline V CDR1 and CDR2: SGHTA, FQGNSA. V shed 1 base, J shed 8 bases, and the junction held 8 bases outside the gene matches. The CDR3 is made up of 16 amino acids. In DNA, the CDR3 is TGTGCCAGCAGCTTAGTCAGTACTAGCGGGAATCATGAGCAGTTCTTC. Protein product: CASSLVSTSGNHEQFF.

This clonotype was recorded a few times. The chain has TRBV12-5 and TRBJ2-1; 8 positions agree with TRBD1. CDR3 length: 13 amino acids. Germline V lookup: CDR1 LGHNT, CDR2 FRNRAP. Trimming cost V 3 bases and J 15 bases; bases outside gene matches: 10. CDR3 sequence reads: CASGFFGGQGRFF. For the CDR3, the DNA is TGTGCTAGTGGTTTTTTTGGCGGACAGGGACGGTTCTTC. Full variable domain (rest looked up from reference TRBV12-5 and TRBJ2-1): DARVTQTPRHKVTEMGQEVTMRCQPILGHNTVFWYRQTMMQGLELLAYFRNRAPLDDSGMPKDRFSAEMPDATLATLKIQPSEPRDSAVYFCASGFFGGQGRFFGPGTRLTVL.